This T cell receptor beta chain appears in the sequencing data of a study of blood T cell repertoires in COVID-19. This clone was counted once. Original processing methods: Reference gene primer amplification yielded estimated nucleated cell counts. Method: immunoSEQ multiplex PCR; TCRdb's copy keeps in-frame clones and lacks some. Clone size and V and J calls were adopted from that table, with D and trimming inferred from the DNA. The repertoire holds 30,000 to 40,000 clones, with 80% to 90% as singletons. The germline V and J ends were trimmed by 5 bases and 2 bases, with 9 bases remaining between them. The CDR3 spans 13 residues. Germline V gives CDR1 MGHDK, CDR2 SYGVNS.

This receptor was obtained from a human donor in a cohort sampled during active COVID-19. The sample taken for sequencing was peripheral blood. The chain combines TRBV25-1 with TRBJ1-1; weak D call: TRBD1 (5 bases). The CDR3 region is CASSWGGNTEAFF. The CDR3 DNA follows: TGTGCCAGCAGTTGGGGGGGAAACACTGAAGCTTTCTTT. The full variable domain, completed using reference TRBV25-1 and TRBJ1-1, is EADIYQTPRYLVIGTGKKITLECSQTMGHDKMYWYQQDPGMELHLIHYSYGVNSTEKGDLSSESTVSRIRTEHFPLTLESARPSHTSQYLCASSWGGNTEAFFGQGTRLTVV.